The 28 T cell receptor beta chains given below trace back to one sample, sequenced in a study of blood T cell repertoires in COVID-19 (TCRdb year 2020). Library preparation was by the immunoSEQ multiplex PCR assay. Here the immuneACCESS table is served through TCRdb, limited to in-frame sequences with V and J called. Missing clones are a known gap in these copies; in checked studies unresolved V genes cover under half, and the rest lacks a known reason. The sample has roughly 670,000 clones on record, 85% to 90% of them singletons. Roughly 0.25% of the sample rests with the top ten. Sequenced sample: peripheral blood. These receptors were obtained from a woman under 30 with acute or convalescent COVID-19.

The V and J genes are TRBV27 and TRBJ1-5; TRBD1 is a possible D gene (6 bases). Per germline, CDR1 MNHEY and CDR2 SMNVEV (reference sequence). V lost 6 bases and J 5 bases, leaving 17 bases between the germline ends. This CDR3 is 15 amino acids long. CDR3 DNA sequence: TGTGCCAGCAGACAAATTATCCCAGGGGATCAGCCCCAGCATTTT. Translating it yields CASRQIIPGDQPQHF.

This sequence joins TRBV7-9 and TRBJ1-4; 7 bases match TRBD1. Germline CDR1 reads SEHNR; CDR2 reads FQNEAQ (reference sequence). This CDR3 spans 13 amino acids. V shed 6 bases, J shed 7 bases, and the junction held 5 bases outside the gene matches. The CDR3 region is CASRTGLSEKLFF. CDR3 nucleotides: TGTGCCAGCAGGACAGGGCTAAGTGAAAAACTGTTTTTT.

This chain connects TRBV9 to TRBJ2-1, with 8 bases fitting TRBD2. The CDR3 extends over 15 amino acids. Trimming cost V 4 bases and J 3 bases; bases outside gene matches: 6. CDR1 is SGDLS and CDR2 is YYNGEE in the germline V gene. The CDR3 protein is CASSPRGAFYNEQFF. CDR3 bases: TGTGCCAGCAGCCCGCGGGGGGCCTTCTACAATGAGCAGTTCTTC.

The CDR3 reads CASSLPTSGGYRTDTQYF. The CDR3 nucleotides read TGTGCCAGCAGCTTACCGACTAGCGGGGGGTACCGCACAGATACGCAGTATTTT. The rearrangement joins TRBV7-2 to TRBJ2-3; 13 positions match TRBD2. The germline CDR1 and CDR2 sequences are SGHTA and FQGNSA. The CDR3 extends over 18 amino acids. V gave up 2 bases and J gave up 1 base; unmatched junction bases: 6.

J is TRBJ1-5 and V is TRBV7-2; TRBD1 matches at 7 bases. Losses at the gene ends were 5 bases for V and 2 bases for J; bases not matched to a gene: 6. Germline lookup yields CDR1 SGHTA and CDR2 FQGNSA. The CDR3 consists of 15 residues. The CDR3: CASSRTGGGNQPQHF. CDR3 in DNA: TGTGCCAGCAGCCGGACAGGTGGCGGCAATCAGCCCCAGCATTTT.

This chain connects TRBV6-5 to TRBJ2-2, with 12 bases identical to TRBD2. CDR3 size: 15 residues. Per the germline V gene, CDR1 is MNHEY and CDR2 is SVGAGI. The J segment lost 6 bases and the V segment lost 1 base, leaving 0 bases of the junction unmatched. The CDR3 region is CASSYWTSGAGELFF. The CDR3 coding sequence is TGTGCCAGCAGTTACTGGACTAGCGGGGCCGGGGAGCTGTTTTTT.

V is TRBV7-3 and J is TRBJ2-3; perhaps TRBD1 as D (5 bases). V was cut by 5 bases and J by 3 bases, with 15 bases left in between. CDR1 is SGHTA, CDR2 FQGTGA, per germline. The CDR3 extends over 15 amino acids. In DNA, the CDR3 is TGTGCCAGCAGCCAAGGTGGGGCGTTGACAGATACGCAGTATTTT. Its translation: CASSQGGALTDTQYF.

This clone was recorded a few times. This chain uses TRBV18 with TRBJ1-2; 10 bases fit TRBD1. V lost 2 bases, J lost 0 bases, and 0 bases stayed unmatched. CDR1 and CDR2 (germline): KGHSH, LQKENI. This CDR3 is 15 amino acids long. Written as DNA, the CDR3 is TGTGCCAGCTCACCAGGGACAGGGGCTAACTATGGCTACACCTTC. Amino acid sequence: CASSPGTGANYGYTF.

The chain uses TRBV5-1 and TRBJ1-6; perhaps TRBD1 as D (6 bases). The germline V gene encodes CDR1 SGHRS and CDR2 YFSETQ. The CDR3 totals 13 residues. The germline V and J ends were trimmed by 8 bases and 4 bases, with 10 bases remaining between them. The CDR3 bases are TGCGCCAGTCGCACAGGGTATAATTCACCCCTCCACTTT. Translated: CASRTGYNSPLHF. Full variable domain (outside the CDR3, taken from reference TRBV5-1 and TRBJ1-6): KAGVTQTPRYLIKTRGQQVTLSCSPISGHRSVSWYQQTPGQGLQFLFEYFSETQRNKGNFPGRFSGRQFSNSRSEMNVSTLELGDSALYLCASRTGYNSPLHFGNGTRLTVT.

The rearrangement joins TRBV11-2 to TRBJ2-7, with D hard to call. Trimming left V 5 bases short and J 3 bases short, with 5 bases between. Germline CDR1 is SGHAT and CDR2 is FQNNGV. This CDR3 has 11 amino acids. This CDR3 is CASSPFYEQYF. Written as DNA, the CDR3 is TGTGCCAGCAGCCCATTCTACGAGCAGTACTTC.

This chain connects TRBV5-8 to TRBJ1-5; D not resolved. Germline V gene sequence: CDR1 SGHTS, CDR2 YDEGEE. The CDR3 loop spans 16 amino acids. V gave up 1 base and J gave up 1 base, with 12 bases separating them. CDR3 sequence reads: CASSLYEGSSNQPQHF. The CDR3 coding sequence is TGTGCCAGCAGCTTGTATGAGGGAAGCAGCAATCAGCCCCAGCATTTT.

The chain is built from TRBV13 and TRBJ1-4; D unclear. This CDR3 contains 15 residues. CDR1 is PRHDT and CDR2 is FYEKMQ in the germline V gene (reference sequence). Deletions cut 4 bases from V and 6 bases from J, with 15 bases between. The CDR3 sequence is CASSSNGSCDEKLFF. Here the CDR3 DNA reads TGTGCCAGCAGCTCTAACGGGAGCTGCGATGAAAAACTGTTTTTT. The entire variable domain, with the rest obtained from reference TRBV13 and TRBJ1-4, is as follows: AAGVIQSPRHLIKEKRETATLKCYPIPRHDTVYWYQQGPGQDPQFLISFYEKMQSDKGSIPDRFSAQQFSDYHSELNMSSLELGDSALYFCASSSNGSCDEKLFFGSGTQLSVL.

The chain has TRBV9 and TRBJ1-3; no reliable D call. Trimming removed 3 bases from V and 3 bases from J, with 16 bases in between. Germline V gene data show CDR1 as SGDLS and CDR2 as YYNGEE. The length of the CDR3 is 16 residues. CDR3 nucleotides: TGTGCCAGCAGCGGGAGACTCTCCGAGAGTGGAAACACCATATATTTT. Translated, it gives CASSGRLSESGNTIYF.

The chain combines TRBV5-1 with TRBJ2-1, with 7 bases fitting TRBD2. The CDR3 sequence is 14 residues long. CDR1 and CDR2 (germline): SGHRS, YFSETQ. With 4 bases clipped from V and 6 bases from J, the junction kept 7 bases outside the gene matches. The CDR3 coding sequence is TGCGCCAGCAGCACCGGGGGAGGGACCAATGAGCAGTTCTTC. Translating it yields CASSTGGGTNEQFF.

J is TRBJ2-3 and V is TRBV18, with 13 nucleotides matching TRBD2. The CDR3 runs to 16 residues. V lost 0 bases, J lost 4 bases, and 1 base stayed unmatched. Germline CDR1 reads KGHSH; CDR2 reads LQKENI. The CDR3 region is CASSPPTSGGPDTQYF. The CDR3 nucleotides read TGTGCCAGCTCACCACCGACTAGCGGGGGGCCAGATACGCAGTATTTT.

The chain employs TRBV6-1 and TRBJ1-2, with D perhaps TRBD1 (5 bases). Looked up from germline, CDR1 is MNHNS and CDR2 is SASEGT. CDR3 length equals 14 residues. V dropped 2 bases and J dropped 3 bases, with 10 bases sitting between them. CDR3 amino acids: CASSEPRGYYGYTF. Here the CDR3 DNA reads TGTGCCAGCAGTGAACCGCGGGGCTACTATGGCTACACCTTC.

The DNA for the CDR3 is TGCGCCAGCAGCCCGGGATCCGGGGAGCTGTTTTTT. This gives the protein CASSPGSGELFF. The chain recombines TRBV4-1 with TRBJ2-2, with a possible D match to TRBD2 (5 bases). Trimming removed 4 bases at V and 6 bases at J, with 6 bases between. Germline CDR1 is MGHRA and CDR2 is YSYEKL. This CDR3 is built from 12 residues.

The genes are TRBV4-3 and TRBJ2-2, with D maybe TRBD2 (5 bases). Germline CDR1 reads LGHNA; CDR2 reads YSLEER. With 6 bases removed from V and 7 bases from J, the gap between germline ends came to 15 bases. The CDR3 has 14 residues. CDR3 residues: CASSPGGWGGELFF. Written as DNA, the CDR3 is TGCGCCAGCAGTCCTGGCGGGTGGGGCGGGGAGCTGTTTTTT.

The chain uses TRBV14 and TRBJ1-1; D unclear. V lost 0 bases, J lost 0 bases, and 14 bases lay in between. Germline CDR1 and CDR2: SGHDN and FVKESK. The CDR3 runs to 17 residues. CDR3 protein: CASSQDFRARLNTEAFF. The CDR3 region has the DNA TGTGCCAGCAGCCAAGATTTCCGCGCCCGTTTGAACACTGAAGCTTTCTTT.

This clone is a singleton in its sample. This sequence joins TRBV5-5 and TRBJ1-1, with 7 bases lining up with TRBD1. CDR3 size: 16 residues. Germline V CDR1 and CDR2: SGHKS, YYEKEE (reference sequence). The J segment lost 3 bases and the V segment lost 6 bases, leaving 14 bases of the junction unmatched. As DNA, the CDR3 is TGTGCCAGCACCTCAACAGGGGCAGTCTTAGACACTGAAGCTTTCTTT. This codes for CASTSTGAVLDTEAFF.

The chain has TRBV19 and TRBJ2-1; the D gene is possibly TRBD2 (5 bases). The germline V and J ends were trimmed by 5 bases and 7 bases, with 6 bases remaining between them. Germline CDR1 is LNHDA and CDR2 is SQIVND (reference sequence). This CDR3 spans 11 amino acids. The CDR3 nucleotides are TGTGCCAGTAGTCGGGGAAATGAGCAGTTCTTC. Residues: CASSRGNEQFF.

The gene calls are TRBV9 and TRBJ1-6; 7 nucleotides match TRBD1. With V trimmed by 0 bases and J by 7 bases, 4 bases remained unmatched. CDR1 is SGDLS and CDR2 is YYNGEE in the germline V gene. The CDR3 spans 15 residues. The CDR3 region is CASSVGQGVNSPLHF. The DNA for the CDR3 is TGTGCCAGCAGCGTAGGACAGGGCGTCAATTCACCCCTCCACTTT.

The rearrangement joins TRBV9 to TRBJ2-5, with 7 bases that match TRBD2. Trimming took 0 bases from V and 3 from J; bases not matched to a gene: 5. Germline V gives CDR1 SGDLS, CDR2 YYNGEE. CDR3 length: 15 residues. For the CDR3, the DNA is TGTGCCAGCAGCGTAGCCCCCACTAGCGAAGAGACCCAGTACTTC. Its protein is CASSVAPTSEETQYF. The whole variable domain, remainder taken from reference TRBV9 and TRBJ2-5, is DSGVTQTPKHLITATGQRVTLRCSPRSGDLSVYWYQQSLDQGLQFLIQYYNGEERAKGNILERFSAQQFPDLHSELNLSSLELGDSALYFCASSVAPTSEETQYFGPGTRLLVL.

V and J are TRBV7-9 and TRBJ1-1; the D gene is possibly TRBD1 (6 bases). Germline V gene lookup returns CDR1 SEHNR and CDR2 FQNEAQ (reference sequence). V lost 4 bases and J lost 3, with 9 bases in between. The CDR3 runs to 13 residues. The chain's CDR3 is CASSSQGDTEAFF. CDR3 sequence (DNA): TGTGCCAGCAGCTCACAGGGTGACACTGAAGCTTTCTTT.

The chain uses TRBV3-1 (or the pseudogene TRBV3-2) and TRBJ1-2; D may be TRBD1 (6 bases). The CDR3 is 15 residues long. CDR1 is LGHDT, CDR2 YNNKEL, per germline (reference sequence). The germline V and J ends were trimmed by 2 bases and 6 bases, with 16 bases remaining between them. CDR3 loop: CASSQKGGGVNGYTF. In DNA, the CDR3 is TGTGCCAGCAGCCAAAAGGGAGGGGGAGTAAATGGCTACACCTTC.

The chain has TRBV7-9 and TRBJ1-1, with D unclear. V was pared by 3 bases and J by 0 bases, with 8 bases between. CDR1 and CDR2 from the germline V gene are SEHNR and FQNEAQ (reference sequence). This CDR3 contains 14 residues. CDR3 DNA: TGTGCCAGCAGCTTTCATCACATGAACACTGAAGCTTTCTTT. Its translation: CASSFHHMNTEAFF.

The rearrangement uses TRBV7-9 and TRBJ2-5; 9 bases agree with TRBD1. Germline V lookup: CDR1 SEHNR, CDR2 FQNEAQ (reference sequence). Trimming cost V 7 bases and J 10 bases; bases outside gene matches: 13. The CDR3 runs 14 residues. CDR3 coding DNA: TGTGCCAGCATAAAGGGGACAGGGTCAGCAAACCAGTACTTC. Translated, it gives CASIKGTGSANQYF.

The CDR3 sequence: CASSPVGQGDSGYTF. CDR3 coding DNA: TGTGCCAGCAGCCCCGTCGGGCAGGGGGACTCTGGCTACACCTTC. J is TRBJ1-2 and V is TRBV5-6; 7 positions match TRBD1. This CDR3 is 15 amino acids long. After removal of 4 bases from V and 7 bases from J, the junction contained 13 bases not matched to a gene. The germline V gene encodes CDR1 SGHDT and CDR2 YYEEEE.